This TCR beta chain came from a study of cytomegalovirus exposure and HLA in healthy donors. Worth noting for this clone: Within the sample, other DNA sequences also encode this same CDR3.

PCR employed 60 Vbeta and 13 Jbeta primers. Sequenced by immunoSEQ multiplex PCR; TCRdb stores in-frame clones only, minus some. The table lists 85,000 to 90,000 clones, around 76% of them singletons. This TCR came from a man under 40 in good health and CMV-seropositive. The sample comprised PBMCs.

CDR3 amino acids: CASSFGLNDNSPLHF. In DNA form, the CDR3 reads TGTGCCAGCAGTTTTGGGCTAAACGATAATTCACCCCTCCACTTT. The rearrangement uses TRBV28 and TRBJ1-6; D gene ambiguous. Between the trimmed V and J ends, which lost 3 bases and 5 bases, there was a span of 11 bases. The CDR3 is 15 amino acids. The germline V gene encodes CDR1 MDHEN and CDR2 SYDVKM.